The entry that follows covers one TCR beta chain sequence. What it recognizes is unknown. Compared with germline, one end of the junction differs, possibly owing to a read error. The CDR3 is 17 residues long. Germline V gene data show CDR1 as SSHAT and CDR2 as FNYEAQ (reference sequence). The data originate from a study of T cell responses to AZD1222 COVID-19 vaccine. Findings and caveats of the study: Spike as a whole was targeted by vaccine-associated CD4 TCRs, dominant at 160-218 and 743-854. Sampled repertoires all dated from after the peak T cell response.

Some clones are missing from TCRdb's copy, which holds only in-frame ones; the method was immunoSEQ multiplex PCR. This table holds tens of thousands of clones, about 85% found once. This specimen was peripheral blood, taken on day 0 of MenACWY control vaccination. The chain has TRBV7-7 and TRBJ2-3, with 7 nucleotides matching TRBD2. The receptor comes from an adult in good health. The CDR3 DNA is TGTGCTAGCAGCTTAGAGTCTAGCGGTCAGAGCACAGATACGCAGTATTTT. Its protein is CASSLESSGQSTDTQYF.